This TCR beta chain was observed in a study of cytomegalovirus exposure and HLA in healthy donors. Overall study findings and caveats: Equally common other TCR beta chains were less clonally expanded than HLA-associated ones, a later analysis found. Later analysis demonstrated an association between a missense DCLRE1C variant and TCR beta V- and J-gene trimming. Later analysis showed TCR association rates varying by HLA locus, highest for DRB1 and lowest for HLA-C. Common viral pathogens (according to a later analysis) appeared linked to several of the most significant clusters.

With respect to this clone: Its antigen is as yet unknown.

The PCR ran on 60 Vbeta and 13 Jbeta primers. TCRdb keeps only in-frame clones here, not all; method: immunoSEQ multiplex PCR. The profile shows about 140,000 clones, 80% of them singletons. The length of the CDR3 is 16 residues. The V gene's germline CDR1 is SGHNT and CDR2 YYREEE (reference sequence). V trimming: 2 bases; J trimming: 1 base; junction bases outside the gene matches: 8. The gene calls are TRBV5-4 and TRBJ2-7; 8 bases match TRBD2. What was sequenced was PBMCs. This clonotype was obtained from a man over 45 in good health and CMV-seronegative. The CDR3 nucleotides are TGTGCCAGCAGCTTAAGAAGCGGCGGGGGGTCCTACGAGCAGTACTTC. Protein: CASSLRSGGGSYEQYF.